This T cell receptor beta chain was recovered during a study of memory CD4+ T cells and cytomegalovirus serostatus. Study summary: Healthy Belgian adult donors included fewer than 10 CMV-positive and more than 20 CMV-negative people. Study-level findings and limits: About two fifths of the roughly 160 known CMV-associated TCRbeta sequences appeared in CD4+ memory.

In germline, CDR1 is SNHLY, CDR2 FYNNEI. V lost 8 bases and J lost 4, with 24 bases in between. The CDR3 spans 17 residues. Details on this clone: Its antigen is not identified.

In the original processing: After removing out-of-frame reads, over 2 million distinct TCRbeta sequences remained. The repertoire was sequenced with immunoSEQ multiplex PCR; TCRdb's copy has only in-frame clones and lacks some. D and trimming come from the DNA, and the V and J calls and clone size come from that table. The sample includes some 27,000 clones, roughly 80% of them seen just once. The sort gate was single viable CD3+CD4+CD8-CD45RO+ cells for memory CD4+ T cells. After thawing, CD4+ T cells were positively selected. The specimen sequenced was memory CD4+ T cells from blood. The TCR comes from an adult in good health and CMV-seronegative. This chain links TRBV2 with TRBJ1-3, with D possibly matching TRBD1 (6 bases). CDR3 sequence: CASARTWGGAEGNTIYF. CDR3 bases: TGTGCCAGCGCCAGAACATGGGGGGGCGCGGAAGGAAACACCATATATTTT.